This passage covers 22 T cell receptor beta chains from one sample sequenced in a study of T cells after yellow fever vaccination. Each CDR3 protein is one row after TCRdb ran MiXCR on the 5' RACE reads. The table lists under 600,000 distinct CDR3 sequences, about 13% of them singletons. The sequenced sample was PBMCs, obtained on the day of the yellow fever booster vaccination. The receptors originated from a man aged 25-40 years who received the YFV17D yellow fever vaccine.

The V gene is TRBV30, the J gene TRBJ2-1; 8 bases are a match to TRBD1. The length of the CDR3 is 14 residues. Trimming took 3 bases from V and 8 from J; bases not matched to a gene: 9. Germline loops: CDR1 GTSNPN, CDR2 SVGIG (reference sequence). CDR3 coding DNA: TGTGCCTGGAGGGCAACCCAGGGGGCTTATGAGCAGTTCTTC. This gives the protein CAWRATQGAYEQFF.

The V and J genes are TRBV10-3 and TRBJ2-7; 9 nucleotides agree with TRBD1. Germline assignment: CDR1 ENHRY and CDR2 SYGVKD. CDR3 size: 15 residues. J gave up 1 base and V 3 bases, and 4 bases lay outside the gene matches. CDR3 amino acids: CAISEGQGTSYEQYF. The CDR3 region has the DNA TGTGCCATCAGTGAAGGACAGGGGACATCCTACGAGCAGTACTTC.

The chain is built from TRBV11-3 and TRBJ2-2; 7 bases map to TRBD2. The V gene's germline CDR1 is SGHNT and CDR2 YENEEA. The CDR3 is 15 residues long. V was clipped by 3 bases and J by 4 bases; unmatched bases: 5. The CDR3 DNA sequence: TGTGCCAGCAGCTTCGGAGCGGGGCGCACCGGGGAGCTGTTTTTT. Translation gives CASSFGAGRTGELFF.

V is TRBV5-6 and J is TRBJ1-4; D gene uncertain. Trimming took 1 base from V and 4 from J, leaving 8 bases between them. The germline V gene has CDR1 SGHDT and CDR2 YYEEEE. There are 14 residues in the CDR3. The CDR3 DNA follows: TGTGCCAGCAGCTTGAACAGACGTAATGAAAAACTGTTTTTT. It translates to CASSLNRRNEKLFF.

The rearrangement uses TRBV7-2 and TRBJ2-3; TRBD2 agrees at 9 bases. The V gene's germline CDR1 is SGHTA and CDR2 FQGNSA. The J segment lost 6 bases and the V segment lost 5 bases, leaving 9 bases of the junction unmatched. CDR3 length: 15 residues. The CDR3 protein is CASSVLDAGGDTQYF. The CDR3 coding sequence is TGTGCCAGCAGCGTGCTAGATGCGGGAGGGGATACGCAGTATTTT.

The CDR3 here is CASPDRQFF. CDR3 in DNA: TGTGCCAGTCCGGACCGGCAGTTCTTC. V usage is TRBV19 and J usage is TRBJ2-1; D unresolved. Deletions cut 8 bases from V and 12 bases from J, with 8 bases between. The length of the CDR3 is 9 residues. Germline-derived CDR1 and CDR2 are LNHDA and SQIVND (reference sequence).

The rearrangement links TRBV20-1 to TRBJ2-7; 9 bases line up with TRBD1. CDR3 length: 15 residues. The junction had 15 bases not matched to a gene; V was cut back by 6 bases and J by 6 bases. Germline CDR1 is DFQATT and CDR2 is SNEGSKA (reference sequence). This CDR3 reads CSAPTGGTPPGEQYF. In DNA, the CDR3 is TGCAGTGCACCCACAGGGGGCACCCCCCCCGGCGAGCAGTACTTC.

This clonotype was seen at least ten times. CDR3 DNA: TGTGCCAGCAGCCAAAAGCATGGTGGAGAAAGGCTGTTTTTT. Protein: CASSQKHGGERLFF. The chain couples TRBV3-1 to TRBJ1-4, with D unclear. This CDR3 spans 14 amino acids. The V end was cut by 2 bases, the J end by 14 bases, with 18 bases between. The germline V gene has CDR1 LGHDT and CDR2 YNNKEL (reference sequence).

This clonotype has only a few counts. V and J are TRBV5-1 and TRBJ2-5; a possible D gene is TRBD2 (5 bases). V lost 7 bases, J lost 5 bases, and 12 bases lay in between. CDR3 length: 12 residues. Germline loops: CDR1 SGHRS, CDR2 YFSETQ. This CDR3 is CASFRDPETQYF. The CDR3 region has the DNA TGCGCCAGCTTCCGGGATCCGGAGACCCAGTACTTC.

This rearrangement joins TRBV10-3 to TRBJ2-2; TRBD1 aligns across 8 bases. The V gene's germline CDR1 is ENHRY and CDR2 SYGVKD. J was trimmed by 3 bases and V by 5 bases; bases with no gene match: 5. CDR3 length equals 15 residues. CDR3 residues: CAISTGTGDTGELFF. The CDR3 DNA reads as TGTGCCATCAGTACCGGGACAGGCGACACCGGGGAGCTGTTTTTT.

The chain joins TRBV7-9 to TRBJ2-7; 9 bases match TRBD1. Germline loops: CDR1 SEHNR, CDR2 FQNEAQ (reference sequence). V shed 4 bases, J shed 6 bases, and the junction held 10 bases outside the gene matches. This CDR3 is 15 amino acids long. The CDR3 loop is CASSSPGQGGVEQYF. CDR3 nucleotide sequence: TGTGCCAGCAGCTCGCCGGGACAGGGAGGGGTCGAGCAGTACTTC. The full variable domain, rest sourced from reference TRBV7-9 and TRBJ2-7, is DTGVSQNPRHKITKRGQNVTFRCDPISEHNRLYWYRQTLGQGPEFLTYFQNEAQLEKSRLLSDRFSAERPKGSFSTLEIQRTEQGDSAMYLCASSSPGQGGVEQYFGPGTRLTVT.

In this sample, this clonotype turned up a few times. The CDR3 here is CAISSTSGINEQFF. The CDR3 DNA reads as TGTGCCATCAGTTCGACTAGCGGGATAAATGAGCAGTTCTTC. V and J are TRBV10-3 and TRBJ2-1, with 11 positions matching TRBD2. The germline gives CDR1 ENHRY, CDR2 SYGVKD. V lost 5 bases, J lost 7 bases, and 4 bases stayed unmatched. The CDR3 loop spans 14 amino acids.

The chain joins TRBV5-1 to TRBJ2-7, with 7 bases that match TRBD1. Germline V gene data show CDR1 as SGHRS and CDR2 as YFSETQ. CDR3 length: 13 residues. The V gene end was trimmed by 7 bases and the J gene end by 5 bases; junction bases not matched to a gene: 9. Here the CDR3 reads CASATGSIHEQYF. CDR3 DNA: TGCGCCAGCGCGACAGGGTCCATCCACGAGCAGTACTTC.

This rearrangement joins TRBV10-3 to TRBJ2-3; no definite D call. Germline assignment: CDR1 ENHRY and CDR2 SYGVKD. Trimming stripped 6 bases from V and 0 bases from J, with 16 bases between. This CDR3 is 16 amino acids long. CDR3 amino acids: CAISSEGRLSTDTQYF. In nucleotides, the CDR3 is TGTGCCATCAGCTCTGAAGGGCGCCTGAGCACAGATACGCAGTATTTT.

The rearrangement uses TRBV7-2 and TRBJ1-1; the match to TRBD1 covers 8 bases. From germline, CDR1 is SGHTA and CDR2 FQGNSA. The CDR3 extends over 16 amino acids. V lost 2 bases and J lost 5; bases outside the gene matches: 10. In DNA form, the CDR3 reads TGTGCCAGCAGCTTAACCCCCGCAGGGGGCGGAACTGAAGCTTTCTTT. Translated, it gives CASSLTPAGGGTEAFF. Complete variable domain (other parts from reference TRBV7-2 and TRBJ1-1): GAGVSQSPSNKVTEKGKDVELRCDPISGHTALYWYRQSLGQGLEFLIYFQGNSAPDKSGLPSDRFSAERTGGSVSTLTIQRTQQEDSAVYLCASSLTPAGGGTEAFFGQGTRLTVV.

This clonotype turned up a few times. This sequence joins TRBV6-1 and TRBJ2-4; the D is unclear. This CDR3 has 14 residues. The germline V and J ends were trimmed by 3 bases and 7 bases, with 13 bases remaining between them. CDR1 is MNHNS, CDR2 SASEGT, per germline. The CDR3 reads CASSDVVPGNIQYF. The CDR3 DNA reads TGTGCCAGCAGTGACGTAGTTCCTGGGAACATTCAGTACTTC.

This clonotype has more than one count but fewer than ten. The chain carries TRBV11-1 and TRBJ1-4; D is uncertain. The CDR3 sequence is 18 residues long. V lost 4 bases and J 6 bases, leaving 24 bases between the germline ends. Germline V lookup: CDR1 SGHAT, CDR2 FQDESV (reference sequence). The CDR3 spells CASSSAKGMGSGDEKLFF. In DNA, the CDR3 is TGTGCCAGCAGCTCGGCCAAGGGAATGGGTAGCGGTGATGAAAAACTGTTTTTT.

This clonotype has just a few counts. The gene calls are TRBV5-1 and TRBJ1-5; 7 nucleotides line up with TRBD1. This CDR3 has 15 residues. In germline, CDR1 is SGHRS, CDR2 YFSETQ. Trimming at V came to 4 bases and at J to 3 bases, leaving 7 bases not matched to a gene. The CDR3 DNA follows: TGCGCCAGCAGCCTTCTGGGACAGATCAATCAGCCCCAGCATTTT. Translated, it gives CASSLLGQINQPQHF.

This clonotype has more than one count but fewer than ten. This sequence may be a read error, since a much larger clone differs from it by one base. This chain links TRBV7-6 with TRBJ2-5; D is unclear. The V and J ends lost 8 bases and 3 bases respectively, with 10 bases between them. There are 12 residues in the CDR3. Germline-derived CDR1 and CDR2 are SGHVS and FNYEAQ. The CDR3 bases are TGTGCCAGCTTTAAACCCAAAGAGACCCAGTACTTC. Protein sequence: CASFKPKETQYF. Looking up the rest from reference TRBV7-6 and TRBJ2-5 gives the full variable domain: GAGVSQSPRYKVTKRGQDVALRCDPISGHVSLYWYRQALGQGPEFLTYFNYEAQQDKSGLPNDRFSAERPEGSISTLTIQRTEQRDSAMYRCASFKPKETQYFGPGTRLLVL.

Ten or more counts support this clonotype. The chain recombines TRBV27 with TRBJ2-1; 12 bases are shared with TRBD2. The CDR3 totals 15 residues. CDR1 is MNHEY, CDR2 SMNVEV, per germline (reference sequence). The J segment lost 5 bases and the V segment lost 6 bases, leaving 5 bases of the junction unmatched. CDR3 DNA: TGTGCCAGCAGCCCTCGACTAGCGGGAGACAATGAGCAGTTCTTC. It codes for CASSPRLAGDNEQFF.

This clonotype has ten or more counts. The V call is TRBV12-3 or TRBV12-4, the J call TRBJ2-1; 9 bases are a match to TRBD1. This CDR3 region has 14 residues. Trimming took 8 bases from V and 6 from J; bases not matched to a gene: 8. Written as DNA, the CDR3 is TGTGCCAGCGCCGGGACAGGGCCCATCAATGAGCAGTTCTTC. Protein: CASAGTGPINEQFF.

This clonotype was seen a few times. V is TRBV12-3 or TRBV12-4 and J is TRBJ1-2, with 8 bases identical to TRBD1. The CDR3 loop spans 13 amino acids. V shed 6 bases and J 7 bases; nucleotides not matched to a gene: 7. CDR3 in amino acids: CASSRTGIRGYTF. DNA of the CDR3: TGTGCCAGCAGCCGGACAGGGATTCGTGGCTACACCTTC.